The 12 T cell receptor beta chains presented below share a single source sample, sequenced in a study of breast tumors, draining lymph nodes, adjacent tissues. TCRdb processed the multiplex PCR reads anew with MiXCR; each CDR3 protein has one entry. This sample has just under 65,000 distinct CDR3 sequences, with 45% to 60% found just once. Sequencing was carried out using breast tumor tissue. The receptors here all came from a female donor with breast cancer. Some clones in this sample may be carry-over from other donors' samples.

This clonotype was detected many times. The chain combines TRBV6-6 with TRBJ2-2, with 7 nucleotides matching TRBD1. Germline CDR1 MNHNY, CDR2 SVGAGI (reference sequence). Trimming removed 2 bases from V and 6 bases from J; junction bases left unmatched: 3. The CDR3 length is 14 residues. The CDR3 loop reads CASSYNTGAGELFF. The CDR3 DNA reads TGTGCCAGCAGTTACAATACAGGGGCCGGGGAGCTGTTTTTT.

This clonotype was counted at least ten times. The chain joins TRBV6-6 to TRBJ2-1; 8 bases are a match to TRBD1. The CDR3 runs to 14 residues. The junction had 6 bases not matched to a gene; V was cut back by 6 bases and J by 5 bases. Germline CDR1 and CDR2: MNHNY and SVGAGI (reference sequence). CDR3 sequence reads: CASRSTGGHNEQFF. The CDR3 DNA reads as TGTGCCAGCAGATCAACAGGGGGGCACAATGAGCAGTTCTTC.

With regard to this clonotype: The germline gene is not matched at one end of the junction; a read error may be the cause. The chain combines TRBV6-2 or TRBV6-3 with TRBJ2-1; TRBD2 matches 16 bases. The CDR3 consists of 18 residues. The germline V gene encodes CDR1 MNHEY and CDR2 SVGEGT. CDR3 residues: CASSRPGTSGRAYYEQFF. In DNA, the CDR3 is TGTGCCAGCAGTCGCCCCGGGACTAGCGGGAGGGCCTACTATGAGCAGTTCTTC.

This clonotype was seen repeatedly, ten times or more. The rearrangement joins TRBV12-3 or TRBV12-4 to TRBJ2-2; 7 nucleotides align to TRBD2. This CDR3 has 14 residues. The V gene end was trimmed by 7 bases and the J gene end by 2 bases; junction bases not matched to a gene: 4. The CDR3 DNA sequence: TGTGCCAGCACCACGGGGGGTAACACCGGGGAGCTGTTTTTT. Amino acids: CASTTGGNTGELFF.

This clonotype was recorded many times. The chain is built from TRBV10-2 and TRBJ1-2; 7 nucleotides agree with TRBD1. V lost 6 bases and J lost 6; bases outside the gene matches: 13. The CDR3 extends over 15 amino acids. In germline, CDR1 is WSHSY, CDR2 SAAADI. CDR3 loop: CASSPTGKVKDGYTF. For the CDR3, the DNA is TGCGCCAGCAGCCCGACAGGGAAGGTAAAAGATGGCTACACCTTC.

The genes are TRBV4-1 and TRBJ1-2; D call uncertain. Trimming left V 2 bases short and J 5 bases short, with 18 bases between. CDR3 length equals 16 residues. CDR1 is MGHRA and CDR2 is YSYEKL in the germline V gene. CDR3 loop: CASSQSMDLGVYGYTF. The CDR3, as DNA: TGCGCCAGCAGCCAATCGATGGACTTGGGTGTATATGGCTACACCTTC.

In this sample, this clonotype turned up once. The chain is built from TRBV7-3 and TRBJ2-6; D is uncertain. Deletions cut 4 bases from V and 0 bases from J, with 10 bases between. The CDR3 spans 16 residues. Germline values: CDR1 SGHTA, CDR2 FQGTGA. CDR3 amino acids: CASSSSTLSGANVLTF. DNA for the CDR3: TGTGCCAGCAGCTCCAGTACCCTCTCTGGGGCCAACGTCCTGACTTTC.

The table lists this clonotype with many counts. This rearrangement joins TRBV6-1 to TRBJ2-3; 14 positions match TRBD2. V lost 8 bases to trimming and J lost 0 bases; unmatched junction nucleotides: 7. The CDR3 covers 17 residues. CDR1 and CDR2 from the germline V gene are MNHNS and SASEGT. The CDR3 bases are TGTGCCAGCGGCAGGACTAGCGGGAGGACTAGCACAGATACGCAGTATTTT. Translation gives CASGRTSGRTSTDTQYF.

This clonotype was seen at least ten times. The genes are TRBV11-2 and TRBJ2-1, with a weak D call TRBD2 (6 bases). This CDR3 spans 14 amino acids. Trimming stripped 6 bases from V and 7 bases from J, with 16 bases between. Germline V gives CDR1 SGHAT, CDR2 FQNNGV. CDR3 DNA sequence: TGTGCCAGCAGGAGTTCGGGGGTCGGGAATGAGCAGTTCTTC. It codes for CASRSSGVGNEQFF.

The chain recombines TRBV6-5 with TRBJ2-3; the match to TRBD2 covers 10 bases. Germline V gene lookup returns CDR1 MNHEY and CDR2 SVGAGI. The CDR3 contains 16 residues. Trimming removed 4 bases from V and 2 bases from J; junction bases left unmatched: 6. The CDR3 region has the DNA TGTGCCAGCAGTTCCCTAGCGGGAGTCATCACAGATACGCAGTATTTT. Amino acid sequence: CASSSLAGVITDTQYF.

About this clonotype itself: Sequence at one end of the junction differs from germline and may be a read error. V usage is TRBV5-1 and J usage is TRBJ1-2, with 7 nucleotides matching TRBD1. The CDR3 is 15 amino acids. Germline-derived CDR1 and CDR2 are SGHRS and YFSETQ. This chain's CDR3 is CASSRTRDSNYGHTF. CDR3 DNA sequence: TGCGCCAGCAGCAGGACCCGGGACAGTAACTATGGCCACACCTTC.

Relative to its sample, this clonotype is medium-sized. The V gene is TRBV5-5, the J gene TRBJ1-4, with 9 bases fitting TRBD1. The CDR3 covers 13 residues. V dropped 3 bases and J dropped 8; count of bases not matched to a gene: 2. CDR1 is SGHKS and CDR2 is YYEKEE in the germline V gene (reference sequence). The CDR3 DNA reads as TGTGCCAGCAGCTCGGGACAGGGCGAAAAACTGTTTTTT. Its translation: CASSSGQGEKLFF.